This is a list of T cell receptor beta chains from one sample in a study of blood T cell repertoires in COVID-19. Method: immunoSEQ multiplex PCR; TCRdb's copy keeps in-frame clones and lacks some. The data hold around 160,000 clones, with around 92% observed a single time. The sequencing sample was made of peripheral blood. Every receptor here comes from a man in his sixties with acute or convalescent COVID-19. Both conserved end residues are part of each CDR3. The D gene is left open where the match is weak. Rows give clone size only sometimes, using once, few, many, or a class for an expanded clone.

NA	once	TRBV7-2	TRBJ2-3	CASSPRGARTDTQYF	TGTGCCAGCAGCCCCCGGGGAGCCCGCACAGATACGCAGTATTTT
TRBD2	once	TRBV6-2/TRBV6-3	TRBJ2-7	CASSYRTSYTYEQYF	TGTGCCAGCAGTTACCGGACTAGTTATACCTACGAGCAGTACTTC
TRBD2	once	TRBV5-1	TRBJ2-3	CASSVPTSGGADTQYF	TGCGCCAGCAGCGTACCGACTAGCGGGGGGGCAGATACGCAGTATTTT
TRBD1	NA	TRBV18	TRBJ1-3	CASSPSTGRGNTIYF	TGTGCCAGCTCACCTTCGACAGGGCGCGGAAACACCATATATTTT
TRBD1	NA	TRBV27	TRBJ1-5	CASSVIWTGVNQPQHF	TGTGCCAGCAGTGTAATTTGGACAGGGGTCAATCAGCCCCAGCATTTT
NA	NA	TRBV7-2	TRBJ2-1	CASSLADYAEQFF	TGTGCCAGCAGCTTAGCAGACTACGCGGAGCAGTTCTTC
NA	NA	TRBV24-1	TRBJ1-3	CATSDSGLGNTIYF	TGTGCCACCAGTGATTCAGGGTTGGGAAACACCATATATTTT
TRBD2	NA	TRBV5-4	TRBJ2-3	CASSLGLAGDYRTDTQYF	TGTGCCAGCAGCTTGGGACTAGCGGGGGATTATCGCACAGATACGCAGTATTTT
NA	NA	TRBV5-4	TRBJ2-7	CASSPVGSGYEQYF	TGTGCCAGCAGCCCCGTCGGGTCTGGCTACGAGCAGTACTTC
NA	NA	TRBV23-1	TRBJ1-5	CASSQSIRESNQPQHF	TGCGCCAGCAGTCAATCGATCAGGGAAAGCAATCAGCCCCAGCATTTT
TRBD1	NA	TRBV6-5	TRBJ1-3	CASSPGGFGGNTIYF	TGTGCCAGCAGTCCAGGGGGTTTTGGTGGAAACACCATATATTTT
TRBD1	NA	TRBV10-3	TRBJ1-2	CAISEYKGAGYGYTF	TGTGCCATCAGTGAGTACAAGGGGGCAGGCTATGGCTACACCTTC
NA	NA	TRBV7-2	TRBJ2-1	CASSDGQPANEQFF	TGTGCCAGCAGCGACGGACAGCCAGCCAATGAGCAGTTCTTC
TRBD1	few	TRBV7-9	TRBJ2-7	CASSPLPGQGTYEQYF	TGTGCCAGCAGTCCCCTCCCGGGACAGGGAACCTACGAGCAGTACTTC
NA	once	TRBV5-1	TRBJ1-5	CASSLSGARPQHF	TGCGCCAGCAGCTTATCAGGGGCGCGACCCCAGCATTTT
NA	NA	TRBV6-2/TRBV6-3	TRBJ1-2	CASSDPGGNYGYTF	TGTGCCAGCAGTGACCCCGGGGGAAACTATGGCTACACCTTC
NA	NA	TRBV21-1	TRBJ2-5	CASSKAGQGANQETQYF	TGTGCCAGCAGCAAAGCGGGACAGGGGGCAAATCAAGAGACCCAGTACTTC
TRBD2	NA	TRBV5-1	TRBJ2-2	CASSGLAGANTGELFF	TGCGCCAGCAGTGGGCTAGCGGGGGCGAACACCGGGGAGCTGTTTTTT
NA	NA	TRBV10-3	TRBJ2-7	CAISESAGKGYEQYF	TGTGCCATCAGTGAGTCGGCAGGGAAGGGTTACGAGCAGTACTTC
NA	NA	TRBV6-1	TRBJ1-3	CASSEAVTTSGNTIYF	TGTGCCAGCAGTGAAGCTGTGACCACTAGCGGAAACACCATATATTTT
NA	few	TRBV6-1	TRBJ1-3	CASSEGLNTIYF	TGTGCCAGCAGTGAGGGCCTGAACACCATATATTTT
TRBD1	NA	TRBV6-2/TRBV6-3	TRBJ1-2	CASSYDRVSNYGYTF	TGTGCCAGCAGTTACGACAGGGTTTCAAACTATGGCTACACCTTC
NA	NA	TRBV4-1	TRBJ1-3	CASSQDRGSGNTIYF	TGCGCCAGCAGCCAAGATCGGGGCTCTGGAAACACCATATATTTT
TRBD1	few	TRBV7-2	TRBJ2-7	CASSLRTGGFYEQYF	TGTGCCAGCAGCTTAAGGACAGGAGGCTTCTACGAGCAGTACTTC
NA	few	TRBV27	TRBJ1-1	CASAPRGNTEAFF	TGTGCCAGCGCCCCAAGAGGGAACACTGAAGCTTTCTTT
TRBD1	NA	TRBV7-9	TRBJ1-5	CASSPGGVVQPQHF	TGTGCCAGCAGCCCAGGGGGTGTGGTTCAGCCCCAGCATTTT
NA	few	TRBV30	TRBJ1-5	CAWSHQGINQPQHF	TGTGCCTGGAGTCATCAGGGGATCAATCAGCCCCAGCATTTT
NA	NA	TRBV11-2	TRBJ2-3	CASSLQGRSGDTQYF	TGTGCCAGCAGCTTACAGGGCAGGTCTGGGGATACGCAGTATTTT
NA	NA	TRBV7-2	TRBJ2-3	CASSGAAGPAVGTQYF	TGTGCCAGCAGCGGAGCTGCGGGGCCGGCAGTTGGTACGCAGTATTTT
NA	NA	TRBV7-9	TRBJ2-5	CASTSGGAGETQYF	TGTGCCAGCACTTCTGGGGGGGCCGGAGAGACCCAGTACTTC
TRBD1	NA	TRBV7-9	TRBJ2-7	CASSLVGTGPEQYF	TGTGCCAGCAGCTTAGTTGGGACAGGGCCCGAGCAGTACTTC
TRBD1	NA	TRBV6-2/TRBV6-3	TRBJ1-1	CASSYSDRGDTEAFF	TGTGCCAGCAGTTACTCCGACAGGGGAGACACTGAAGCTTTCTTT
NA	NA	TRBV6-5	TRBJ1-3	CASMGPRSSGNTIYF	TGTGCCAGCATGGGCCCTCGAAGCTCTGGAAACACCATATATTTT
TRBD1	NA	TRBV19	TRBJ2-2	CASSTSGTVNTGELFF	TGTGCCAGTAGTACCTCCGGGACAGTTAACACCGGGGAGCTGTTTTTT
TRBD2	NA	TRBV5-1	TRBJ2-3	CASKRSSGGDLTDTQYF	TGCGCCAGCAAGCGTTCTAGCGGGGGGGATTTGACAGATACGCAGTATTTT
TRBD1	NA	TRBV3-1/TRBV3-2	TRBJ1-2	CASSQTGEDNYGYTF	TGTGCCAGCAGCCAGACAGGGGAAGATAACTATGGCTACACCTTC
NA	NA	TRBV12-5	TRBJ1-2	CASGRTVGGYTF	TGTGCTAGTGGGAGGACAGTGGGTGGCTACACCTTC
TRBD1	once	TRBV20-1	TRBJ2-3	CSASRTGRTDTQYF	TGCAGTGCTAGTAGGACAGGACGCACAGATACGCAGTATTTT
TRBD1	NA	TRBV5-1	TRBJ1-1	CASSLAVGTGAEAFF	TGCGCCAGCAGCTTGGCCGTTGGGACAGGGGCTGAAGCTTTCTTT
TRBD1	NA	TRBV4-1	TRBJ2-7	CASSQAPGTGAYEQYF	TGCGCCAGCAGCCAGGCCCCCGGGACAGGAGCCTACGAGCAGTACTTC
TRBD1	NA	TRBV12-3/TRBV12-4	TRBJ1-2	CASSRQGANGYTF	TGTGCCAGCAGTAGACAGGGGGCGAATGGCTACACCTTC
TRBD2	NA	TRBV28	TRBJ2-5	CASKRTSQETQYF	TGTGCCAGCAAGCGGACTAGCCAAGAGACCCAGTACTTC
NA	NA	TRBV18	TRBJ2-3	CASSRPGDTQYF	TGTGCCAGCTCACGCCCCGGGGATACGCAGTATTTT
TRBD1	once	TRBV29-1	TRBJ2-7	CSVEDPGQGEYEQYF	TGCAGCGTTGAAGATCCGGGACAGGGGGAGTACGAGCAGTACTTC
TRBD2	NA	TRBV15	TRBJ2-1	CATSRDSVASGANEQFF	TGTGCCACCAGCAGAGACTCCGTGGCTAGCGGGGCGAATGAGCAGTTCTTC
NA	NA	TRBV9	TRBJ2-1	CASSVSGLAYNEQFF	TGTGCCAGCAGCGTAAGTGGCCTCGCCTACAATGAGCAGTTCTTC
NA	once	TRBV19	TRBJ2-7	CASSKQGQDEQYF	TGTGCCAGTAGTAAACAGGGACAAGACGAGCAGTACTTC